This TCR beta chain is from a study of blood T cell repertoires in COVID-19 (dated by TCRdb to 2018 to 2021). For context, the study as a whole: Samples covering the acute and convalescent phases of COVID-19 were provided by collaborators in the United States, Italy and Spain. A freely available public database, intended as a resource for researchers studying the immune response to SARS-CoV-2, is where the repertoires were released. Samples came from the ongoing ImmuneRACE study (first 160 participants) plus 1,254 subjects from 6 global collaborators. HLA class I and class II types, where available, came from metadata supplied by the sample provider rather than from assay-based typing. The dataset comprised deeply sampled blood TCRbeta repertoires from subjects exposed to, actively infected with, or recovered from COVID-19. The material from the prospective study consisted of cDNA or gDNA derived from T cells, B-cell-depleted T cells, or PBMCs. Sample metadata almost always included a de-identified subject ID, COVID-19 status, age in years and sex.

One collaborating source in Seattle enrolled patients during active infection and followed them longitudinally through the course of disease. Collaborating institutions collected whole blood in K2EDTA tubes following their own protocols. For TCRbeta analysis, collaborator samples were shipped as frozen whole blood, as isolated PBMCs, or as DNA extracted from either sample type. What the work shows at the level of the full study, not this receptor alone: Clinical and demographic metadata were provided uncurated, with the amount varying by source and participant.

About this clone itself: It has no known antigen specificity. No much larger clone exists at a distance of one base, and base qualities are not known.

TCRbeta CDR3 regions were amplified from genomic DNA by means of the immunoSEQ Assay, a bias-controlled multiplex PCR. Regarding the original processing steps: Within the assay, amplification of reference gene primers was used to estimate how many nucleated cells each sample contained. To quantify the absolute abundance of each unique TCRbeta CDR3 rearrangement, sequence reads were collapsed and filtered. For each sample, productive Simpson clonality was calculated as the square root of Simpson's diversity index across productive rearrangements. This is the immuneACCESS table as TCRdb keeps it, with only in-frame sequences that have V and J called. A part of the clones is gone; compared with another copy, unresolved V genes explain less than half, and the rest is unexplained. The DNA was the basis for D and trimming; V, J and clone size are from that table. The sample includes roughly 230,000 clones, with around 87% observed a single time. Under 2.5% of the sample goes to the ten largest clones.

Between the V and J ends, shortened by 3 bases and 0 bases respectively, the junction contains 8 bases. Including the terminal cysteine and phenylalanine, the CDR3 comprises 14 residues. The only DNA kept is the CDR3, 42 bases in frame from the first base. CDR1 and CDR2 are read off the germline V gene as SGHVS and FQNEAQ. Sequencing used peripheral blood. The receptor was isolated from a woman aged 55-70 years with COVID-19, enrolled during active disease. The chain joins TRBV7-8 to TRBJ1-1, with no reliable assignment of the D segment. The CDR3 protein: CASSLSDMNTEAFF. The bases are TGTGCCAGCAGCTTGTCTGACATGAACACTGAAGCTTTCTTT.